This T cell receptor beta chain was sequenced during a study of CD8 T cell repertoires and HIV-1 epitope variants. On the study more broadly: Epitopes were three Gag families plus Nef HW9 and YT9. The baseline condition was 1M T cells left uncultured.

Study-level findings and limits: The TAALDMSHF plasma variant had no responses, unlike KF9 (about five clonotypes) and HW9 (one).

TCR beta CDR3 was sequenced at survey depth on immunoSEQ. Here immunoSEQ multiplex PCR was the method, and the copy in TCRdb shows in-frame clones only, minus some. Among roughly 100,000 clones listed, roughly four fifths were seen once. As for this clone: Its antigen is undetermined.

Sequenced sample: uncultured baseline CD8+ T cells from peripheral blood mononuclear cells (PBMCs). This receptor was obtained from a male donor with HIV.

CDR3 sequence reads: CASSLVRVENYGYTF. The CDR3 DNA follows: TGTGCCAGCAGCTTGGTGAGGGTGGAAAACTATGGCTACACCTTC. The gene calls are TRBV5-6 and TRBJ1-2, with no clear D. The CDR3 spans 15 residues. Trimming pared 0 bases from V and 2 bases from J, leaving 11 bases between. CDR1 is SGHDT and CDR2 is YYEEEE in the germline V gene.